These 10 T cell receptor beta chains were sequenced from one sample in a study of blood T cell repertoires in COVID-19. Some clones are missing from TCRdb's copy, which holds only in-frame ones; the method was immunoSEQ multiplex PCR. The sample includes approximately 200,000 clones, 84% of them seen just once. The sample comprised peripheral blood. The origin of the receptors is a woman aged 60 to 75 with acute or convalescent COVID-19.

The chain is built from TRBV11-2 and TRBJ2-2, with 8 positions matching TRBD2. The CDR3 sequence is 14 residues long. Trimming at V came to 3 bases and at J to 5 bases, leaving 2 bases not matched to a gene. The germline V gene has CDR1 SGHAT and CDR2 FQNNGV. The CDR3 DNA reads as TGTGCCAGCAGCTTTTTAGCGGGGACCGGGGAGCTGTTTTTT. The encoded protein is CASSFLAGTGELFF.

The genes are TRBV4-3 and TRBJ2-1; unclear D gene. V lost 4 bases and J 1 base, leaving 11 bases between the germline ends. CDR1 is LGHNA, CDR2 YSLEER, per germline. CDR3 length equals 15 residues. Here the CDR3 reads CASSLTLGSYNEQFF. The CDR3 nucleotides are TGCGCCAGCAGCCTGACCCTAGGTTCCTACAATGAGCAGTTCTTC.

The chain uses TRBV10-3 and TRBJ1-5, with TRBD1 as a possible D gene (5 bases). The CDR3 length is 13 residues. With 3 bases removed from V and 4 bases from J, the gap between germline ends came to 7 bases. The germline V gene encodes CDR1 ENHRY and CDR2 SYGVKD. CDR3 loop: CAISEQVNQPQHF. CDR3 in DNA: TGTGCCATCAGTGAACAGGTGAATCAGCCCCAGCATTTT.

The rearrangement joins TRBV4-1 to TRBJ2-7; D unresolved. Trimming shortened V by 0 bases and J by 0 bases, and 9 bases separated the two germline ends. The CDR3 is 15 amino acids. CDR1 and CDR2 from the germline V gene are MGHRA and YSYEKL. CDR3 loop: CASSQEEQSSYEQYF. The DNA for the CDR3 is TGCGCCAGCAGCCAAGAAGAACAGTCCTCCTACGAGCAGTACTTC.

V usage is TRBV15 and J usage is TRBJ2-3; 11 nucleotides agree with TRBD2. Germline loops: CDR1 LNHNV, CDR2 YYDKDF (reference sequence). With V trimmed by 6 bases and J by 3 bases, 2 bases remained unmatched. The CDR3 consists of 14 residues. CDR3 protein: CATRRLAGTDTQYF. The DNA for the CDR3 is TGTGCCACCAGAAGACTAGCGGGGACAGATACGCAGTATTTT. The whole variable domain, remainder taken from reference TRBV15 and TRBJ2-3, is DAMVIQNPRYQVTQFGKPVTLSCSQTLNHNVMYWYQQKSSQAPKLLFHYYDKDFNNEADTPDNFQSRRPNTSFCFLDIRSPGLGDTAMYLCATRRLAGTDTQYFGPGTRLTVL.

The V and J genes are TRBV3-1 (or the pseudogene TRBV3-2) and TRBJ2-1; TRBD1 matches at 7 bases. The CDR3 has 13 residues. Trimming cost V 6 bases and J 9 bases; bases outside gene matches: 8. Germline V gene data show CDR1 as LGHDT and CDR2 as YNNKEL (reference sequence). The CDR3 DNA sequence: TGTGCCAGCAGTCGACAGGGTCGGGGTGAGCAGTTCTTC. It translates to CASSRQGRGEQFF.

This chain connects TRBV29-1 to TRBJ2-3, with TRBD2 identical over 12 bases. The germline V gene encodes CDR1 SQVTM and CDR2 ANQGSEA. The V and J ends lost 6 bases and 10 bases, in that order; junction bases with no gene match: 11. The CDR3 is made up of 14 amino acids. This chain's CDR3 is CSVTSGGPFGAQYF. In DNA, the CDR3 is TGCAGCGTGACTAGCGGGGGCCCCTTTGGGGCGCAGTATTTT.

This clone has just one count. The V and J genes are TRBV6-5 and TRBJ2-7; D possibly corresponds to TRBD1 (5 bases). The CDR3 has 14 amino acids. Deletions cut 0 bases from V and 1 base from J, with 7 bases between. Germline CDR1 MNHEY, CDR2 SVGAGI. The CDR3 region is CASSYSTASYEQYF. The CDR3, as DNA: TGTGCCAGCAGTTACTCGACAGCTTCCTACGAGCAGTACTTC.

This rearrangement joins TRBV11-3 to TRBJ2-3; 8 bases map to TRBD1. CDR1 SGHNT and CDR2 YENEEA come from the germline V gene. J was trimmed by 2 bases and V by 5 bases; bases with no gene match: 6. The CDR3 contains 15 residues. CDR3 sequence (DNA): TGTGCCAGCAGCACTGGACAGGGTTTCACAGATACGCAGTATTTT. Translated, it gives CASSTGQGFTDTQYF.

The chain employs TRBV3-1 (or the pseudogene TRBV3-2) and TRBJ2-2; 7 bases match TRBD1. V was pared by 0 bases and J by 6 bases, with 7 bases of the junction left unmatched. Germline assignment: CDR1 LGHDT and CDR2 YNNKEL (reference sequence). The CDR3 has 16 residues. DNA of the CDR3: TGTGCCAGCAGCCAAGATCGGCGACAGGGTGCCGGGGAGCTGTTTTTT. It is translated as CASSQDRRQGAGELFF.